Shown below are 9 T cell receptor beta chains from a single sample sequenced in a study of T-cell memory formation after mild COVID-19 (dated by TCRdb to about 2021). Library construction relied on 5' RACE. Sequencing relied on an Illumina NovaSeq 6000. TCRdb applied fastp at Q25 and MiXCR to the public reads, then kept only in-frame beta chains. CDR3 protein duplicates are merged, each entry listing the most common genes and DNA. The sample table holds about half a million distinct CDR3 sequences, of which around a sixth were seen once. Around an eighth of the sample comes from the top ten. The sample was PBMCs or a T cell subset sorted from them (not recorded which). Receptors originate from an adult woman who had mild COVID-19 (a few samples of this study predate the infection). The sample titles of this study are shuffled in the database, so cell type and time point are left out; the donor was told from shared clones.

The CDR3 DNA sequence: TGTGCCAGCTTTAGGGGAGGACAAATCTCTGGGGCCAACGTCCTGACTTTC. Amino acids: CASFRGGQISGANVLTF. This chain connects TRBV12-3 or TRBV12-4 to TRBJ2-6, with D possibly being TRBD2 (6 bases). Trimming cost V 8 bases and J 0 bases, with 17 bases left between them. This CDR3 is 17 amino acids long.

V gene TRBV27 combines with J gene TRBJ2-2; no firm D call. V was trimmed by 8 bases and J by 3 bases, leaving 13 bases between them. CDR1 MNHEY and CDR2 SMNVEV come from the germline V gene (reference sequence). The CDR3 runs 14 residues. In nucleotides, the CDR3 is TGTGCCAGCTTTACCGGAGAGGACACCGGGGAGCTGTTTTTT. Translation gives CASFTGEDTGELFF.

This clonotype was counted between two and nine times. The CDR3 spells CASSLGTGSVDTQYF. The CDR3 region has the DNA TGCGCCAGCAGCCTGGGGACAGGATCGGTAGATACGCAGTATTTT. J is TRBJ2-3 and V is TRBV4-1; 8 positions agree with TRBD1. The V and J ends lost 4 bases and 5 bases, in that order; junction bases with no gene match: 8. This CDR3 contains 15 residues. Germline CDR1 and CDR2: MGHRA and YSYEKL.

This clonotype was picked up many times. CDR3 region: CASSLRWSEYF. CDR3 nucleotide sequence: TGTGCCAGCAGCTTAAGATGGTCGGAGTATTTT. V is TRBV7-9 and J is TRBJ2-3; D remains unclear. V lost 2 bases and J lost 13, with 10 bases in between. Germline V gene data show CDR1 as SEHNR and CDR2 as FQNEAQ (reference sequence). CDR3 size: 11 residues.

This clonotype was seen a handful of times. The chain recombines TRBV18 with TRBJ2-4; no clear D. Germline V gene sequence: CDR1 KGHSH, CDR2 LQKENI. The CDR3 is made up of 13 amino acids. V lost 3 bases, J lost 8 bases, and 11 bases lay in between. CDR3 in amino acids: CASSPRHTDIQYF. In nucleotides, the CDR3 is TGTGCCAGCTCACCGAGGCATACAGACATTCAGTACTTC.

This clonotype has a handful of counts. The genes are TRBV18 and TRBJ1-1, with 8 bases matching TRBD1. V was clipped by 3 bases and J by 5 bases; unmatched bases: 20. Germline V gene sequence: CDR1 KGHSH, CDR2 LQKENI. The CDR3 consists of 19 residues. The CDR3 protein is CASSPLLGTGVRRVTEAFF. CDR3 sequence (DNA): TGTGCCAGCTCACCTCTACTCGGGACAGGCGTCCGACGAGTGACTGAAGCTTTCTTT. The variable domain in full, completed from reference TRBV18 and TRBJ1-1, reads NAGVMQNPRHLVRRRGQEARLRCSPMKGHSHVYWYRQLPEEGLKFMVYLQKENIIDESGMPKERFSAEFPKEGPSILRIQQVVRGDSAAYFCASSPLLGTGVRRVTEAFFGQGTRLTVV.

The V call is TRBV5-5, the J call TRBJ2-1, with 9 bases identical to TRBD1. J gave up 3 bases and V 4 bases, and 8 bases lay outside the gene matches. The V gene's germline CDR1 is SGHKS and CDR2 YYEKEE (reference sequence). The CDR3 consists of 16 residues. The CDR3 protein is CASSAQGQGNYNEQFF. The CDR3 DNA reads TGTGCCAGCAGCGCGCAGGGACAGGGAAACTACAATGAGCAGTTCTTC.

The count of this clonotype is one. The chain combines TRBV20-1 with TRBJ1-1, with TRBD1 identical over 8 bases. Germline V CDR1 and CDR2: DFQATT, SNEGSKA (reference sequence). The CDR3 extends over 14 amino acids. CDR3 in DNA: TGCAGCCTCCCCGCAGGGGGCTGGTACACTGAAGCTTTCTTT. This codes for CSLPAGGWYTEAFF.

This clonotype was recorded a few times. The chain joins TRBV12-3 or TRBV12-4 to TRBJ2-1, with D maybe TRBD2 (6 bases). V lost 3 bases to trimming and J lost 7 bases, with 10 bases between them. This CDR3 has 13 residues. CDR3 DNA: TGTGCCAGCAGTTTTTTGGGGGGTAATGAGCAGTTCTTC. It codes for CASSFLGGNEQFF.